This TCR beta chain was sequenced for a study of shared clonotypes between healthy human individuals. The overall study: The composition of the donors was a couple of women and a few men aged 18 to 49. For every donor, three CD4 naive, three CD4 memory, two CD8 naive and one CD8 memory plates were used. General study results and limits: Among donors, the sharing of clonotypes was expected to be influenced by sequencing depth.

Naive CD8 cells lacked CD45RO and underwent positive selection for CCR7, leaving out terminally differentiated effector memory CD45RA+ cells. This clone was picked up one time. Its specificity is unknown. Original data processing: Junction-only sequences without quality scores were provided by ImmunoSEQ, so filtering was different. This table comes from immunoSEQ multiplex PCR, and its TCRdb copy is limited to in-frame clones, with some not included. The D gene and trimming were derived from the DNA, and the V and J assignments and clone size from that table. The sample contains over 2 million clones, about 95% of which appear only once. Germline CDR1 and CDR2: SQVTM and ANQGSEA. The CDR3 sequence is 15 residues long. V dropped 3 bases and J dropped 5; count of bases not matched to a gene: 4.

This TCR came from a man aged 18 to 29 in good health. Sequenced material: naive CD8+ T cells sorted from blood. The genes are TRBV29-1 and TRBJ2-1, with 13 bases that match TRBD2. This CDR3 is CSVDPGLAGHNEQFF. As DNA, the CDR3 is TGCAGCGTTGACCCGGGACTAGCGGGACACAATGAGCAGTTCTTC.